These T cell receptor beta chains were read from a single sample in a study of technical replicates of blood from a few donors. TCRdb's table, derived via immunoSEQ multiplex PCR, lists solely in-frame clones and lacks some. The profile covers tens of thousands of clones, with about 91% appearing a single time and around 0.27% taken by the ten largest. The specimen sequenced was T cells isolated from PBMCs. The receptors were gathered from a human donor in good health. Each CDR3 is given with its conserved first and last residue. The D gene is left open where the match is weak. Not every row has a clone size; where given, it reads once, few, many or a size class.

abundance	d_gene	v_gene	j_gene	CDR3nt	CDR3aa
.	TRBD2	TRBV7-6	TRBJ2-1	TGTGCCAGCAGCTTTGCCTGGGGAGCGGGGGCTTTCAATGAGCAGTTCTTC	CASSFAWGAGAFNEQFF
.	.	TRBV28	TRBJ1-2	TGTGCCAGCAGGCCCCCCTATCAGACCGGGAACTATGGCTACACCTTC	CASRPPYQTGNYGYTF
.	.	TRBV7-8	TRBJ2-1	TGTGCCAGCAGCCCAGGACTTCGGGGGAGTAGACCCTACAATGAGCAGTTCTTC	CASSPGLRGSRPYNEQFF
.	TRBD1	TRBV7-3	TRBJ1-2	TGTGCCAGCAACCTTAACAGGGGGAGTTCCTATGGCTACACCTTC	CASNLNRGSSYGYTF
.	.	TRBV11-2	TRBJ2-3	TGTGCCAGCAGACAGGCGTATAAGAAGTCAGATACGCAGTATTTT	CASRQAYKKSDTQYF
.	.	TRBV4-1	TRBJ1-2	TGCGCCAGCAGCCAGGTCGGGGGGCAGACCCGCCGGACCTTC	CASSQVGGQTRRTF
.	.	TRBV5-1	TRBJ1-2	TGCGCCAGCAGCTTGGATCAGTATGGCTACACCTTC	CASSLDQYGYTF
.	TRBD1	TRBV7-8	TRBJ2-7	TGTGCCAGCAGCTTAGATTCGGGACAGGGGGGGCAGGAGCAGTACTTC	CASSLDSGQGGQEQYF
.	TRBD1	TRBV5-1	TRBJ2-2	TGCGCCAGCAGCTATGGGACAGCGAACACCGGGGAGCTGTTTTTT	CASSYGTANTGELFF
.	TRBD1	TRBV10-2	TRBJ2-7	TGCGCCACCCAAGACAGGGACCTCTCCTACGAGCAGTACTTC	CATQDRDLSYEQYF
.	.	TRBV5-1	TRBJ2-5	TGCGCCAGCAGCTTGGAAGTTCCGGCGGAAGAGACCCAGTACTTC	CASSLEVPAEETQYF
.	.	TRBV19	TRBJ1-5	TGTGCCAGTAGGACGGGGAATCAGCCCCAGCATTTT	CASRTGNQPQHF
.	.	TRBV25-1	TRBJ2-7	TGTGCCAGCAGTGGCAATCAGGGTACCTACGAGCAGTACTTC	CASSGNQGTYEQYF
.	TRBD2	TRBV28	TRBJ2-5	TGTGCCAGCAGCTCTAGACTAGCGGATAAGTTAGAGACCCAGTACTTC	CASSSRLADKLETQYF
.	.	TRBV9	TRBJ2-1	TGTGCCAGCAGCGTAGAAGGACTGCCAAACAATGAGCAGTTCTTC	CASSVEGLPNNEQFF
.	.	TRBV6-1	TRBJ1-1	TGTGCCAGCAGTGAAGACGGGGATACTGAAGCTTTCTTT	CASSEDGDTEAFF
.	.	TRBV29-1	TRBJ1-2	TGCAGCGTTGACGCTCGGGGGGATGGGTATGGCTACACCTTC	CSVDARGDGYGYTF
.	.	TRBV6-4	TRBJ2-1	TGTGCCAGCCGAACCTCAGGAGGGGTACAGTTCTTC	CASRTSGGVQFF
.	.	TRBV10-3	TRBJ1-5	TGTGCCATCAGTGAGTCCGGTCAGCCCCAGCATTTT	CAISESGQPQHF
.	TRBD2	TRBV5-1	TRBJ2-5	TGCGCCAGCAGCTTGGATGGACTAGCAGAGACCCAGTACTTC	CASSLDGLAETQYF
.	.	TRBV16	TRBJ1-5	TGTGCCAGCAGCCAGGGGTTACCGGTGTCTATGGACAGAAATCAGCCCCAGCATTTT	CASSQGLPVSMDRNQPQHF
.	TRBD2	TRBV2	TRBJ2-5	TGTGCCACAGGAGTAGCGGGAGTATACAGTGATTCGGAGACCCAGTACTTC	CATGVAGVYSDSETQYF
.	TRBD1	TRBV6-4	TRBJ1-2	TGTGCCAGCAGTGACTACCCGGGACAGGTAGATGGCTACACCTTC	CASSDYPGQVDGYTF
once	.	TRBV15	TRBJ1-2	TGTGCCACCAGCAGAGATGGGGGCGGGCAGGAAGGATATGGCTACACCTTC	CATSRDGGGQEGYGYTF
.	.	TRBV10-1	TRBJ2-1	TGCGCCAGCAGCCGGGACTACAATGAGCAGTTCTTC	CASSRDYNEQFF
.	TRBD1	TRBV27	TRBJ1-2	TGTGCCAGCGGAACAGGGGCAGCTAACTATGGCTACACCTTC	CASGTGAANYGYTF
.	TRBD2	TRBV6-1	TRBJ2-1	TGTGCCAGCAGTGGGCTAGCGGGGGGAAGCTCCTACAATGAGCAGTTCTTC	CASSGLAGGSSYNEQFF
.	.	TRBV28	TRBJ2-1	TGTGCCAGCAGTTTAATTATAGGTGGATTGGCGGGCTCCTACAATGAGCAGTTCTTC	CASSLIIGGLAGSYNEQFF
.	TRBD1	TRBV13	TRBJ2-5	TGTGCCAGCAGCCAAATTGGACAGGCAGGGGATAAAGAGACCCAGTACTTC	CASSQIGQAGDKETQYF
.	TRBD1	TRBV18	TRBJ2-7	TGTGCCAGCTCACCAGGACAGGGGGCGCTGGCCGAGCAGTACTTC	CASSPGQGALAEQYF
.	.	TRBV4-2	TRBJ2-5	TGTGCCAGCAGCCAAGATGCTAGCCAAGAGACCCAGTACTTC	CASSQDASQETQYF
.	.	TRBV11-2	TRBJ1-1	TGTGCCAGCAGCCCTCGGAACACTGAAGCTTTCTTT	CASSPRNTEAFF
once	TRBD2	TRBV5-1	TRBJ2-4	TGCGCCAGCAGCTCCCGGGGGGGGCCGGGAACCAAAAACATTCAGTACTTC	CASSSRGGPGTKNIQYF
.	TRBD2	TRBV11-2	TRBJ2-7	TGTGCCAGCAGGCCTACTAGCGGGAGGCCTTCCTACGAGCAGTACTTC	CASRPTSGRPSYEQYF
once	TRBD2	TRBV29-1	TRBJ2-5	TGCAGCGTCGGACTAGCGGGAGCCCACGTGGAGACCCAGTACTTC	CSVGLAGAHVETQYF
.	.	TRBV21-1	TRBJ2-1	TGTGCCAGCAGCAAAGACACTGACTGCCGGGTCTTAGAGGGGTTCTTC	CASSKDTDCRVLEGFF
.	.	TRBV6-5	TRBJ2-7	TGTGCCAACTCTTATAGTGCTCCCCCTCTTATCTTC	CANSYSAPPLIF
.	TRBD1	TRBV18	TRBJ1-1	TGTGCCAGCTCACCAAGGACAGGGGGGGACACTGAAGCTTTCTTT	CASSPRTGGDTEAFF
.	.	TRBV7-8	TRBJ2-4	TGTGCCACCAAACAGGGATTGGCGGACATTCAGTACTTC	CATKQGLADIQYF
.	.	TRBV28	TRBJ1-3	TGTGCCAGCGACACCAACTCTGGAAACACCATATATTTT	CASDTNSGNTIYF
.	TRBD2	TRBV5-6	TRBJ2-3	TGTGCCAGCAGCTTGGCCGTTCGGGGGGTCACAGATACGCAGTATTTT	CASSLAVRGVTDTQYF